This TCR beta chain was found in a study of cytomegalovirus exposure and HLA in healthy donors. Researchers ran the PCR with 60 Vbeta and 13 Jbeta primers. Only in-frame clones appear in the TCRdb table, and some are missing; sequencing was by immunoSEQ multiplex PCR. The sample shows around 90,000 clones, roughly 85% of them seen only once. Study-level findings and limits: Analysis performed later showed TCR beta chains linked to HLA being more clonally expanded than equally common others. Some highly shared sequence variants likely arose as a pipeline artifact. Diagnosis of cytomegalovirus status made by the classifier reportedly showed high specificity and sensitivity.

V lost 2 bases to trimming and J lost 7 bases, with 15 bases between them. The germline V gene has CDR1 MGHDK and CDR2 SYGVNS. The CDR3 length is 14 residues. To note about this clone: What it recognizes is unknown.

The chain is built from TRBV25-1 and TRBJ2-7, with D maybe TRBD1 (6 bases). Input material: PBMCs. The source of this sequence is a man aged 40-49 years in good health and CMV-seropositive. The CDR3 spells CASSEATGIREQYF. The CDR3 DNA follows: TGTGCCAGCAGTGAAGCTACAGGGATCCGAGAGCAGTACTTC.